Presented here are 32 T cell receptor beta chains from one specimen sequenced in a study of cytomegalovirus exposure and HLA in healthy donors. Sequenced by immunoSEQ multiplex PCR; TCRdb stores in-frame clones only, minus some. The repertoire consists of 160,000 or so clones, with roughly 91% occurring once and the leading ten covering just under 3%. The source material was PBMCs. The receptors derive from a man between 18 and 29 years old in good health and CMV-seronegative.

This clone was observed once. The V gene is TRBV27, the J gene TRBJ1-2; perhaps TRBD1 as D (5 bases). The CDR3 spans 15 residues. The germline V gene has CDR1 MNHEY and CDR2 SMNVEV (reference sequence). The V end was cut by 7 bases, the J end by 1 base, with 16 bases between. The CDR3 nucleotides read TGTGCCAGCACCCCCCGGAGGGGTAATAACTATGGCTACACCTTC. Translated: CASTPRRGNNYGYTF.

The count of this clone is one. The chain has TRBV11-2 and TRBJ2-1; 7 bases line up with TRBD2. CDR1 and CDR2 (germline): SGHAT, FQNNGV. This CDR3 contains 15 residues. With V trimmed by 6 bases and J by 3 bases, 8 bases remained unmatched. The CDR3 region is CASSYLWGGYNEQFF. DNA for the CDR3: TGTGCCAGCAGTTATCTATGGGGGGGCTACAATGAGCAGTTCTTC.

This clone was detected only once. The chain joins TRBV7-9 to TRBJ1-1, with 8 bases lining up with TRBD1. CDR1 and CDR2 (germline): SEHNR, FQNEAQ (reference sequence). The CDR3 covers 15 residues. V lost 5 bases, J lost 5 bases, and 10 bases stayed unmatched. In nucleotides, the CDR3 is TGTGCCAGCAGCACCTGGACAGGGTGGAATACTGAAGCTTTCTTT. It specifies CASSTWTGWNTEAFF.

V and J are TRBV2 and TRBJ2-7; 7 bases match TRBD1. V lost 4 bases and J lost 2; bases outside the gene matches: 8. This CDR3 contains 15 residues. Germline V gene sequence: CDR1 SNHLY, CDR2 FYNNEI. CDR3 amino acids: CASSGQGLPTYEQYF. The CDR3 bases are TGTGCCAGCAGTGGACAGGGATTACCGACCTACGAGCAGTACTTC.

The gene calls are TRBV27 and TRBJ1-6; D remains unclear. This CDR3 comprises 13 residues. Trimming removed 3 bases at V and 15 bases at J, with 15 bases between. Germline V gene lookup returns CDR1 MNHEY and CDR2 SMNVEV (reference sequence). CDR3 coding DNA: TGTGCCAGCAGTTTCATAGGAGCAAGCAACCTCCACTTT. It is translated as CASSFIGASNLHF.

The rearrangement joins TRBV28 to TRBJ1-3; D is perhaps TRBD1 (5 bases). Germline V gives CDR1 MDHEN, CDR2 SYDVKM. The CDR3 totals 16 residues. Trimming stripped 6 bases from V and 3 bases from J, with 18 bases between. The CDR3 loop reads CASSPPGRGSGNTIYF. CDR3 sequence (DNA): TGTGCCAGCAGCCCTCCCGGGAGGGGAAGTGGAAACACCATATATTTT.

J is TRBJ2-7 and V is TRBV4-1; TRBD2 matches 8 bases. The V and J ends lost 1 base and 0 bases, in that order; junction bases with no gene match: 5. CDR3 length equals 16 residues. The germline V gene has CDR1 MGHRA and CDR2 YSYEKL. Here the CDR3 reads CASSQVFTSGSYEQYF. The CDR3, as DNA: TGCGCCAGCAGCCAAGTTTTTACTAGCGGCTCCTACGAGCAGTACTTC.

J is TRBJ2-2 and V is TRBV7-2, with D tentatively TRBD2 (5 bases). The ends were cut back, 5 bases at V and 4 bases at J, with 17 bases in the middle. Germline CDR1 is SGHTA and CDR2 is FQGNSA. The CDR3 totals 16 residues. CDR3 in amino acids: CASSLGFGVVTGELFF. DNA of the CDR3: TGTGCCAGCAGCCTGGGTTTCGGGGTAGTCACCGGGGAGCTGTTTTTT.

The chain is built from TRBV5-1 and TRBJ2-5; 12 positions agree with TRBD2. J gave up 2 bases and V 0 bases, and 2 bases lay outside the gene matches. CDR3 length equals 16 residues. Germline V gene lookup returns CDR1 SGHRS and CDR2 YFSETQ. The CDR3 is CASSLGLAGGQETQYF. CDR3 DNA: TGCGCCAGCAGCTTGGGGCTAGCGGGGGGGCAAGAGACCCAGTACTTC.

The V gene is TRBV19, the J gene TRBJ2-3, with D possibly being TRBD2 (6 bases). Looked up from germline, CDR1 is LNHDA and CDR2 is SQIVND (reference sequence). The CDR3 spans 17 residues. V gave up 4 bases and J gave up 0 bases, with 17 bases separating them. The DNA for the CDR3 is TGTGCCAGTAGTAGTAGGATTAGCGGAGCAAGCACAGATACGCAGTATTTT. This sequence encodes CASSSRISGASTDTQYF.

V usage is TRBV5-8 and J usage is TRBJ2-7, with a possible D match to TRBD1 (5 bases). The CDR3 has 15 residues. Germline V gene data show CDR1 as SGHTS and CDR2 as YDEGEE. Trimming removed 0 bases from V and 6 bases from J, with 16 bases in between. CDR3 in DNA: TGTGCCAGCAGCTTGGTTAGGGGAAAATCTGGCGAGCAGTACTTC. It yields the protein CASSLVRGKSGEQYF.

This clone was seen at least ten times. The CDR3 DNA sequence: TGCGCCAGCAGCCGTCCTGACATCTATGGCTACACCTTC. Residues: CASSRPDIYGYTF. The chain employs TRBV4-1 and TRBJ1-2; D is uncertain. This CDR3 is 13 amino acids long. Germline V gives CDR1 MGHRA, CDR2 YSYEKL. Trimming took off 4 bases at V and 4 bases at J, with 10 bases between the two ends.

This clone is a singleton in its sample. The chain carries TRBV7-2 and TRBJ2-1, with D unclear. CDR3 size: 15 residues. The ends were cut back, 1 base at V and 2 bases at J, with 9 bases in the middle. Germline CDR1 is SGHTA and CDR2 is FQGNSA. The CDR3 sequence: CASSLEYSPYNEQFF. The CDR3 region has the DNA TGTGCCAGCAGCTTAGAGTACAGCCCCTACAATGAGCAGTTCTTC.

CDR3 sequence: CASSLGRDRGKNTEAFF. The CDR3, as DNA: TGCGCCAGCAGCTTGGGCCGGGACAGGGGGAAGAACACTGAAGCTTTCTTT. The chain joins TRBV5-1 to TRBJ1-1, with 11 bases aligning to TRBD1. The germline gives CDR1 SGHRS, CDR2 YFSETQ. Germline trimming cut 0 bases from V and 1 base from J; bases unmatched to any gene: 5. The CDR3 is made up of 17 amino acids.

This clone was detected only once. The J gene is TRBJ2-3, the V gene TRBV9, with 12 bases matching TRBD2. The length of the CDR3 is 18 residues. Germline assignment: CDR1 SGDLS and CDR2 YYNGEE. The junction had 10 bases not matched to a gene; V was cut back by 0 bases and J by 5 bases. This chain's CDR3 is CASSVGTSGNWGVDTQYF. The CDR3, as DNA: TGTGCCAGCAGCGTAGGGACTAGCGGGAACTGGGGAGTAGATACGCAGTATTTT. The variable domain in full, with the rest retrieved from reference TRBV9 and TRBJ2-3, is DSGVTQTPKHLITATGQRVTLRCSPRSGDLSVYWYQQSLDQGLQFLIQYYNGEERAKGNILERFSAQQFPDLHSELNLSSLELGDSALYFCASSVGTSGNWGVDTQYFGPGTRLTVL.

V is TRBV2 and J is TRBJ2-1; D uncertain. Germline CDR1 is SNHLY and CDR2 is FYNNEI. CDR3 length: 14 amino acids. V lost 7 bases to trimming and J lost 6 bases, with 16 bases between them. This CDR3 is CASIQDTLGNEQFF. For the CDR3, the DNA is TGTGCCAGCATCCAGGATACACTGGGCAATGAGCAGTTCTTC.

This clone has only one observation. The rearrangement uses TRBV18 and TRBJ1-3, with 9 positions matching TRBD1. CDR1 KGHSH and CDR2 LQKENI come from the germline V gene. The trim removed 3 bases at V and 4 bases at J, leaving 13 bases unmatched. The length of the CDR3 is 18 residues. This chain's CDR3 is CASSPLPNRGQDGNTIYF. The CDR3 coding sequence is TGTGCCAGCTCACCCCTCCCCAACAGGGGGCAAGACGGAAACACCATATATTTT.

The chain is built from TRBV28 and TRBJ2-7; 10 nucleotides agree with TRBD2. The CDR3 extends over 13 amino acids. From germline, CDR1 is MDHEN and CDR2 SYDVKM. The junction had 10 bases not matched to a gene; V was cut back by 11 bases and J by 6 bases. The CDR3 reads CAAAGGPRVEQYF. The CDR3 nucleotides read TGTGCCGCAGCGGGAGGGCCTCGTGTCGAGCAGTACTTC.

This clone was detected only once. The chain links TRBV18 to TRBJ2-7; 8 positions match TRBD1. Unmatched junction bases numbered 25, after V lost 6 bases and J lost 6 bases. Germline V gene sequence: CDR1 KGHSH, CDR2 LQKENI. The length of the CDR3 is 19 residues. Written as DNA, the CDR3 is TGTGCCAGCTCGCGGAGCTCCGGGATAGGCGGAACAGGGGGTCGCGAGCAGTACGTC. This sequence encodes CASSRSSGIGGTGGREQYV.

This sequence joins TRBV2 and TRBJ2-5, with 8 bases aligning to TRBD1. In germline, CDR1 is SNHLY, CDR2 FYNNEI. V dropped 4 bases and J dropped 10; count of bases not matched to a gene: 2. This CDR3 is built from 11 residues. The CDR3 DNA follows: TGTGCCAGCAGTGTGGGACAGGACCAGTACTTC. Residues: CASSVGQDQYF.

The rearrangement uses TRBV27 and TRBJ2-3; TRBD2 agrees at 14 bases. The CDR3 has 18 amino acids. Trimming removed 4 bases from V and 2 bases from J; junction bases left unmatched: 8. Germline-derived CDR1 and CDR2 are MNHEY and SMNVEV (reference sequence). The DNA of the CDR3 is TGTGCCAGCAGTTCACCCGGGACTAGCGGGAGTTACACAGATACGCAGTATTTT. Translation gives CASSSPGTSGSYTDTQYF.

The chain joins TRBV2 to TRBJ2-3, with D unclear. V was clipped by 2 bases and J by 0 bases, with 12 bases between them. The CDR3 has 16 residues. Germline loops: CDR1 SNHLY, CDR2 FYNNEI. This CDR3 reads CASSEFLPSSTDTQYF. DNA of the CDR3: TGTGCCAGCAGTGAATTTCTCCCCTCCAGCACAGATACGCAGTATTTT. Variable domain in full (rest from reference TRBV2 and TRBJ2-3): EPEVTQTPSHQVTQMGQEVILRCVPISNHLYFYWYRQILGQKVEFLVSFYNNEISEKSEIFDDQFSVERPDGSNFTLKIRSTKLEDSAMYFCASSEFLPSSTDTQYFGPGTRLTVL.

This clone appeared once. This chain joins TRBV7-9 and TRBJ1-4, with TRBD1 matching 7 bases. The CDR3 runs to 14 residues. J lost 5 bases, V lost 7 bases, and 7 bases had no gene match. Germline-derived CDR1 and CDR2 are SEHNR and FQNEAQ (reference sequence). CDR3 region: CASTRDSSNEKLFF. CDR3 DNA sequence: TGTGCCAGCACCCGGGACAGTTCCAATGAAAAACTGTTTTTT.

The chain couples TRBV27 to TRBJ2-3, with 7 bases fitting TRBD1. V lost 7 bases to trimming and J lost 0 bases; unmatched junction nucleotides: 10. This CDR3 comprises 16 residues. Germline V CDR1 and CDR2: MNHEY, SMNVEV (reference sequence). CDR3: CASKLGGGVSTDTQYF. In DNA, the CDR3 is TGTGCCAGCAAACTAGGGGGCGGAGTGAGCACAGATACGCAGTATTTT.

The V and J genes are TRBV15 and TRBJ2-3; TRBD1 aligns across 8 bases. V shed 0 bases, J shed 5 bases, and the junction held 10 bases outside the gene matches. This CDR3 comprises 17 residues. Looked up from germline, CDR1 is LNHNV and CDR2 is YYDKDF (reference sequence). CDR3 nucleotides: TGTGCCACCAGCAGAGAGATAGACAGGGGACAACAAGATACGCAGTATTTT. The encoded protein is CATSREIDRGQQDTQYF.

This sequence joins TRBV10-1 and TRBJ2-4; 10 bases agree with TRBD1. V trimming: 5 bases; J trimming: 6 bases; junction bases outside the gene matches: 4. This CDR3 comprises 14 residues. Germline V CDR1 and CDR2: WNHNN, SYGVQD (reference sequence). The DNA of the CDR3 is TGCGCCAGCAGTCCGGGACAGGGGATAAACATTCAGTACTTC. It specifies CASSPGQGINIQYF.

The chain couples TRBV5-4 to TRBJ2-7; 10 bases line up with TRBD2. J gave up 5 bases and V 6 bases, and 8 bases lay outside the gene matches. Germline V gene lookup returns CDR1 SGHNT and CDR2 YYREEE (reference sequence). The CDR3 has 14 residues. The CDR3 spells CASTPAGGLDEQYF. The CDR3, as DNA: TGTGCCAGCACTCCAGCGGGAGGGTTGGACGAGCAGTACTTC.

This clone occurred once. This chain joins TRBV27 and TRBJ1-2; D unresolved. V lost 0 bases and J lost 5, with 10 bases in between. The CDR3 is 14 amino acids. Per germline, CDR1 MNHEY and CDR2 SMNVEV (reference sequence). The CDR3 spells CASSLSAGVYGYTF. Written as DNA, the CDR3 is TGTGCCAGCAGTTTATCTGCAGGCGTTTATGGCTACACCTTC.

Concerning this clone itself: One end of the junction is discordant with germline, which a read error may explain. This chain links TRBV5-4 with TRBJ2-5; TRBD2 agrees at 7 bases. From germline, CDR1 is SGHNT and CDR2 YYREEE (reference sequence). The CDR3 has 17 residues. CDR3 nucleotide sequence: TGCGCCAGCAGCCAAGATTTTAACGGGAGGCCTCAAGAGACCCAGTACTTC. Translated, it gives CASSQDFNGRPQETQYF. The full variable domain, in which reference TRBV5-4 and TRBJ2-5 provide the parts outside the CDR3, is ETGVTQSPTHLIKTRGQQVTLRCSSQSGHNTVSWYQQALGQGPQFIFQYYREEENGRGNFPPRFSGLQFPNYSSELNVNALELDDSALYLCASSQDFNGRPQETQYFGPGTRLLVL.

The V call is TRBV2, the J call TRBJ2-1; 7 bases align to TRBD1. CDR1 is SNHLY, CDR2 FYNNEI, per germline. The V segment lost 6 bases and the J segment 0 bases; nucleotides outside the gene matches: 8. This CDR3 region has 16 residues. CDR3 bases: TGTGCCAGCAGGGGACAGCACTTGAGCTCCTACAATGAGCAGTTCTTC. It translates to CASRGQHLSSYNEQFF.

The rearrangement uses TRBV7-2 and TRBJ1-2; a weak D match, TRBD1 (5 bases). Trimming removed 1 base from V and 8 bases from J, with 29 bases in between. Germline CDR1 reads SGHTA; CDR2 reads FQGNSA. This CDR3 has 19 amino acids. In DNA, the CDR3 is TGTGCCAGCAGCTTAGTCAGTAAATTGGTTAGGGGTGGGGATTACGGCTACACCTTC. Translated, it gives CASSLVSKLVRGGDYGYTF.

The V call is TRBV28, the J call TRBJ2-7; D uncertain. This CDR3 is 13 amino acids long. Germline loops: CDR1 MDHEN, CDR2 SYDVKM. V shed 3 bases and J shed 0 bases, with 6 bases lying between them. The CDR3 DNA is TGTGCCAGCAGTTTGGCAGACTCCTACGAGCAGTACGTC. Amino acid sequence: CASSLADSYEQYV.